This TCR beta chain was recovered during a study of T and B cells in COVID-19 patients. Study summary: COVID-19 patients gave peripheral blood either during active infection or after recovery.

This clonotype has more than one count but fewer than ten. No antigen is known for it. Study outcomes and limitations: Few blood samples existed from mildly ill patients during symptoms or early in severe cases. In COVID-19 patients, T cell receptor beta variable and joining gene use was reportedly strongly skewed.

The CDR3 contains 16 residues. The V and J ends lost 4 bases and 4 bases respectively, with 17 bases between them. Multiplex PCR with BIOMED2 TRB-A/B primer pools amplified TRB rearrangements. TCRdb called the multiplex PCR reads again in MiXCR, with one record for every CDR3 protein. The sample lists over 15,000 distinct CDR3 sequences, 36% occurring once. Each TRB amplification used roughly 240-550 ng of genomic DNA from blood. The sample comprised blood. The receptor comes from a human donor with active COVID-19. The V gene is TRBV12-3 or TRBV12-4, the J gene TRBJ2-1; the D call may be TRBD1 or TRBD2 (6 bases each). The CDR3 DNA sequence: TGTGCCAGCAGTTCGAAGGGGGGTGGGACTTACAATGAGCAGTTCTTC. It yields the protein CASSSKGGGTYNEQFF.